Listed below are T cell receptor beta chains from one sample, sequenced in a study of cytomegalovirus exposure and HLA in healthy donors. TCRdb's table, derived via immunoSEQ multiplex PCR, lists solely in-frame clones and lacks some. Of about 200,000 clones listed, about four fifths are singletons. Sequenced: PBMCs. The source is a woman between 45 and 65 years old in good health and CMV-seronegative. CDR3s include the opening cysteine and the closing phenylalanine or tryptophan. The D gene is left open where the match is weak. Expanded clones are given a class, and other clones once, few, many or no size at all.

D gene: -
V gene: TRBV5-4
clone size: -
J gene: TRBJ1-1
CDR3 DNA: TGTGCCAGCAGCTTGGCCCGAGGACGAGGGACTGAAGCTTTCTTT
CDR3 protein: CASSLARGRGTEAFF

D gene: TRBD1
V gene: TRBV9
clone size: -
J gene: TRBJ2-1
CDR3 DNA: TGTGCCAGCAGCGTAGGAGGGACAGGGGGCTATGAGCAGTTCTTC
CDR3 protein: CASSVGGTGGYEQFF

D gene: -
V gene: TRBV28
clone size: -
J gene: TRBJ2-5
CDR3 DNA: TGTGCCAGCACCCACGGGCGGGCTACCATAAAAGAGACCCAGTACTTC
CDR3 protein: CASTHGRATIKETQYF

D gene: -
V gene: TRBV14
clone size: -
J gene: TRBJ2-7
CDR3 DNA: TGTGCCAGCAGCCCGCAGGGCTACGAGCAGTACTTC
CDR3 protein: CASSPQGYEQYF

D gene: -
V gene: TRBV5-1
clone size: -
J gene: TRBJ2-1
CDR3 DNA: TGCGCCAGCAGCTTAGCAGCGGCAGCGTTCTCCTACAATGAGCAGTTCTTC
CDR3 protein: CASSLAAAAFSYNEQFF

D gene: TRBD2
V gene: TRBV10-3
clone size: -
J gene: TRBJ2-5
CDR3 DNA: TGTGCCATCAGTGAGTCGGTAAGACTAGCGGCTTACCAAGAGACCCAGTACTTC
CDR3 protein: CAISESVRLAAYQETQYF

D gene: -
V gene: TRBV7-9
clone size: -
J gene: TRBJ1-5
CDR3 DNA: TGTGCCAGCAGCTTAGGGCCGTCAGGGAAACATTTT
CDR3 protein: CASSLGPSGKHF

D gene: TRBD1
V gene: TRBV5-1
clone size: -
J gene: TRBJ2-1
CDR3 DNA: TGCGCCAGCAGCTTGGGGGGGACAGGGGATTCGCAGTTCTTC
CDR3 protein: CASSLGGTGDSQFF

D gene: -
V gene: TRBV7-9
clone size: -
J gene: TRBJ1-1
CDR3 DNA: TGTGCCAGCAGCTTAAGCAGGGAAACTGAAGCTTTCTTT
CDR3 protein: CASSLSRETEAFF

D gene: TRBD2
V gene: TRBV13
clone size: -
J gene: TRBJ2-3
CDR3 DNA: TGTGCCAGCGGGGTAGCGGGGGGCCCCACAGATACGCAGTATTTT
CDR3 protein: CASGVAGGPTDTQYF

D gene: TRBD2
V gene: TRBV9
clone size: few
J gene: TRBJ2-5
CDR3 DNA: TGTGCCAGCAGCGCCTCCGGGACTAGCGGGAGAAGGGGAGAGACCCAGTACTTC
CDR3 protein: CASSASGTSGRRGETQYF

D gene: -
V gene: TRBV5-4
clone size: -
J gene: TRBJ2-5
CDR3 DNA: TGTGCCAGCAGCTTGGGAGTCCTGCAAGAGACCCAGTACTTC
CDR3 protein: CASSLGVLQETQYF

D gene: TRBD1
V gene: TRBV9
clone size: -
J gene: TRBJ1-2
CDR3 DNA: TGTGCCAGCAGCGTAACCGCGACAGGGGCGGATGGCTACACCTTC
CDR3 protein: CASSVTATGADGYTF

D gene: TRBD1
V gene: TRBV19
clone size: -
J gene: TRBJ1-2
CDR3 DNA: TGTGCCAGTAGTATGGGGACAGATTCGTACACCTTC
CDR3 protein: CASSMGTDSYTF

D gene: TRBD2
V gene: TRBV5-4
clone size: -
J gene: TRBJ2-3
CDR3 DNA: TGTGCCAGCAGCACTACGGGGGGGCGGGGAGATACGCAGTATTTT
CDR3 protein: CASSTTGGRGDTQYF

D gene: -
V gene: TRBV6-1
clone size: -
J gene: TRBJ2-7
CDR3 DNA: TGTGCCACTAGAACAACGGATGGGTCCTACGAGCAGTACTTC
CDR3 protein: CATRTTDGSYEQYF

D gene: TRBD1
V gene: TRBV7-8
clone size: -
J gene: TRBJ1-1
CDR3 DNA: TGTGCCAGCAGCTTATGGGCCCGGGACAGGGACGAAGCTTTCTTT
CDR3 protein: CASSLWARDRDEAFF

D gene: -
V gene: TRBV5-1
clone size: few
J gene: TRBJ1-1
CDR3 DNA: TGCGCCAGCAGCTTGATCCAGGGGTTGAACACTGAAGCTTTCTTT
CDR3 protein: CASSLIQGLNTEAFF

D gene: -
V gene: TRBV7-2
clone size: -
J gene: TRBJ2-1
CDR3 DNA: TGTGCCAGCAGCAGGGACATAAATGAGCAGTTCTTC
CDR3 protein: CASSRDINEQFF

D gene: TRBD1
V gene: TRBV29-1
clone size: -
J gene: TRBJ2-1
CDR3 DNA: TGCAGCGTTGCACCGGGACAGGGGGCGGGGGAGCAGTTCTTC
CDR3 protein: CSVAPGQGAGEQFF

D gene: -
V gene: TRBV9
clone size: -
J gene: TRBJ1-1
CDR3 DNA: TGTGCCAGCAGTGGGATGGAGGAAAGGGACACTGAAGCTTTCTTT
CDR3 protein: CASSGMEERDTEAFF

D gene: -
V gene: TRBV29-1
clone size: -
J gene: TRBJ1-2
CDR3 DNA: TGCAGCGTTGACGGGGGGGGCAGCTTCAGGGGCTACACCTTC
CDR3 protein: CSVDGGGSFRGYTF

D gene: -
V gene: TRBV7-9
clone size: -
J gene: TRBJ2-7
CDR3 DNA: TGTGCCAGCAGCTTAGGACAGTCTTTGAGCTTC
CDR3 protein: CASSLGQSLSF

D gene: -
V gene: TRBV7-9
clone size: -
J gene: TRBJ2-1
CDR3 DNA: TGTGCCAGCAGCCTGTCCCCAACAGGGTATGAGCAGTTCTTC
CDR3 protein: CASSLSPTGYEQFF

D gene: TRBD2
V gene: TRBV4-3
clone size: -
J gene: TRBJ2-1
CDR3 DNA: TGCGCCAGCAGCCAAGATACTAGCGGGGGACCCTACAATGAGCAGTTCTTC
CDR3 protein: CASSQDTSGGPYNEQFF

D gene: TRBD2
V gene: TRBV11-2
clone size: -
J gene: TRBJ2-1
CDR3 DNA: TGTGCCAGCAGCTTAGATCCCCTAGCGGGCAATGAGCAGTTCTTC
CDR3 protein: CASSLDPLAGNEQFF

D gene: TRBD2
V gene: TRBV20-1
clone size: -
J gene: TRBJ2-5
CDR3 DNA: TGCAGCGGACTAGGAAAAGAGACCCAGTACTTC
CDR3 protein: CSGLGKETQYF

D gene: TRBD1
V gene: TRBV28
clone size: -
J gene: TRBJ1-2
CDR3 DNA: TGTGCCAGCAGTTTTACAGGGGTCTATGGCTACACCTTC
CDR3 protein: CASSFTGVYGYTF

D gene: TRBD1
V gene: TRBV29-1
clone size: -
J gene: TRBJ1-2
CDR3 DNA: TGCAGCGTTGAAAGGGGACAGGGTTTCGATGGCTACACCTTC
CDR3 protein: CSVERGQGFDGYTF

D gene: -
V gene: TRBV2
clone size: -
J gene: TRBJ2-3
CDR3 DNA: TGTGCCAGCAGGGGGGACTGGACTAGCACAGATACGCAGTATTTT
CDR3 protein: CASRGDWTSTDTQYF

D gene: -
V gene: TRBV2
clone size: -
J gene: TRBJ1-5
CDR3 DNA: TGTGCCAGCAGTGGGGCAGGGCTTAGCAATCAGCCCCAGCATTTT
CDR3 protein: CASSGAGLSNQPQHF

D gene: TRBD2
V gene: TRBV6-1
clone size: -
J gene: TRBJ2-5
CDR3 DNA: TGTGCCAGCAGTGATGGCGGGGGGCTCCGGGCCCAGTACTTC
CDR3 protein: CASSDGGGLRAQYF

D gene: -
V gene: TRBV15
clone size: -
J gene: TRBJ1-1
CDR3 DNA: TGTGCCACCAGCAGAGGAGAGAATATGAACACTGAAGCTTTCTTT
CDR3 protein: CATSRGENMNTEAFF

D gene: -
V gene: TRBV9
clone size: -
J gene: TRBJ2-5
CDR3 DNA: TGTGCCAGCAGCGTTGACGGGTGGGAGACCCAGTACTTC
CDR3 protein: CASSVDGWETQYF

D gene: -
V gene: TRBV28
clone size: -
J gene: TRBJ2-7
CDR3 DNA: TGTGCCAGCACTGGCAGGTACGAGCAGTACTTC
CDR3 protein: CASTGRYEQYF

D gene: TRBD1
V gene: TRBV30
clone size: few
J gene: TRBJ1-1
CDR3 DNA: TGTGCCTGTAGCAGGGGGAAAGTGGGCACTGAAGCTTTCTTT
CDR3 protein: CACSRGKVGTEAFF

D gene: TRBD2
V gene: TRBV9
clone size: few
J gene: TRBJ2-7
CDR3 DNA: TGTGCCAGCAGCCGCGGGGGGGGAGACGAGCAGTACTTC
CDR3 protein: CASSRGGGDEQYF

D gene: TRBD2
V gene: TRBV18
clone size: -
J gene: TRBJ2-3
CDR3 DNA: TGTGCCAGCTCACTGAACGCGGGAGCAGATACGCAGTATTTT
CDR3 protein: CASSLNAGADTQYF

D gene: TRBD1
V gene: TRBV27
clone size: -
J gene: TRBJ1-4
CDR3 DNA: TGTGCCAGCAGCAGAGACAGGGCGGCTAATGAAAAACTGTTTTTT
CDR3 protein: CASSRDRAANEKLFF

D gene: -
V gene: TRBV4-3
clone size: -
J gene: TRBJ1-4
CDR3 DNA: TGCGCCAGCAGCCAGGAATGGAGGGAGAATAGTGAGCTGTTTTTT
CDR3 protein: CASSQEWRENSELFF

D gene: TRBD2
V gene: TRBV11-2
clone size: -
J gene: TRBJ2-7
CDR3 DNA: TGTGCCAGCAGCTTAGGGGAGGGGAGAGGCGAGCAGTACTTC
CDR3 protein: CASSLGEGRGEQYF

D gene: TRBD2
V gene: TRBV5-1
clone size: -
J gene: TRBJ2-5
CDR3 DNA: TGCGCCAGCAGCTTAACTAGCGGGGGGGCCGGAGAGACCCAGTACTTC
CDR3 protein: CASSLTSGGAGETQYF

D gene: TRBD2
V gene: TRBV10-3
clone size: -
J gene: TRBJ2-2
CDR3 DNA: TGTGCCATCAACGAACTAGCGGGGAACACCGGGGAGCTGTTTTTT
CDR3 protein: CAINELAGNTGELFF

D gene: TRBD2
V gene: TRBV28
clone size: -
J gene: TRBJ2-1
CDR3 DNA: TGTGCCAGCAGTTTAGCGGGAGGGCCTGTTGAGCAGTTCTTC
CDR3 protein: CASSLAGGPVEQFF

D gene: TRBD2
V gene: TRBV6-5
clone size: -
J gene: TRBJ2-7
CDR3 DNA: TGTGCCAGCAAAGCTAGCGGGGGCAACTACGAGCAGTACTTC
CDR3 protein: CASKASGGNYEQYF

D gene: -
V gene: TRBV10-3
clone size: -
J gene: TRBJ2-7
CDR3 DNA: TGTGCCATCAGTGGGGTGGGAGAAAGGAGCTCCTACGAGCAGTACTTC
CDR3 protein: CAISGVGERSSYEQYF

D gene: TRBD2
V gene: TRBV4-3
clone size: -
J gene: TRBJ2-1
CDR3 DNA: TGCGCCAGCAGCAGGACCGGGACTAGCGGGGGGGCAAGCTCCTACAATGAGCAGTTCTTC
CDR3 protein: CASSRTGTSGGASSYNEQFF

D gene: -
V gene: TRBV5-4
clone size: -
J gene: TRBJ2-1
CDR3 DNA: TGTGCCAGCAGCTTAAGAGGGGGTAGGGTCAATGAGCAGTTCTTC
CDR3 protein: CASSLRGGRVNEQFF

D gene: TRBD2
V gene: TRBV6-4
clone size: -
J gene: TRBJ2-2
CDR3 DNA: TGTGCCAGCAGTGACCGCGGGGGGGCGACCGGGGAGCTGTTTTTT
CDR3 protein: CASSDRGGATGELFF

D gene: TRBD1
V gene: TRBV27
clone size: -
J gene: TRBJ2-7
CDR3 DNA: TGTGCCAGCCAGGGGGTTTACTACGAGCAGTACTTC
CDR3 protein: CASQGVYYEQYF

D gene: TRBD1
V gene: TRBV7-8
clone size: -
J gene: TRBJ2-2
CDR3 DNA: TGTGCCAGCAGCTTAGGACAGGGTTCAACCGGGGAGCTGTTTTTT
CDR3 protein: CASSLGQGSTGELFF

D gene: -
V gene: TRBV4-3
clone size: -
J gene: TRBJ1-5
CDR3 DNA: TGCGCCAGCAGCCAAGATGCCAGGGGCAATCAGCCCCAGCATTTT
CDR3 protein: CASSQDARGNQPQHF

D gene: TRBD2
V gene: TRBV2
clone size: -
J gene: TRBJ2-3
CDR3 DNA: TGTGCCAGCAAGCGTCTAGCGGGTTGGACAGATACGCAGTATTTT
CDR3 protein: CASKRLAGWTDTQYF

D gene: TRBD1
V gene: TRBV9
clone size: few
J gene: TRBJ2-2
CDR3 DNA: TGTGCCAGCAGCGTATCCACCGGGACAGGGGCCGAGGTGTTTTTT
CDR3 protein: CASSVSTGTGAEVFF

D gene: -
V gene: TRBV19
clone size: -
J gene: TRBJ2-7
CDR3 DNA: TGTGCCAGTAGTGATAAGGGGGACGAGCAGTACTTC
CDR3 protein: CASSDKGDEQYF

D gene: -
V gene: TRBV5-1
clone size: -
J gene: TRBJ1-4
CDR3 DNA: TGCGCCAGCAGCCTATCAACTAATGAAAAACTGTTTTTT
CDR3 protein: CASSLSTNEKLFF

D gene: -
V gene: TRBV7-9
clone size: -
J gene: TRBJ1-2
CDR3 DNA: TGTGCCAGCGCTCGGGGGGGACCCACCTATGGCTACACCTTC
CDR3 protein: CASARGGPTYGYTF

D gene: TRBD2
V gene: TRBV5-6
clone size: few
J gene: TRBJ2-1
CDR3 DNA: TGTGCCAGCAGCTTGGGGGCGGGAGGCAATGAGCAGTTCTTC
CDR3 protein: CASSLGAGGNEQFF